This T cell receptor beta chain was sequenced in a study of OX40 agonist ivuxolimab in advanced cancers. Study-level background: Ivuxolimab was an agonistic, fully human IgG2 monoclonal antibody directed against OX40 (CD134), a costimulatory receptor. Intravenous ivuxolimab was administered to patients every 2 weeks at six dose levels: 0.01, 0.1, 0.3, 1.5, 3 and 10 mg/kg. Of the approximately 50 dose-escalation patients, hepatocellular carcinoma was present in around 19, melanoma in about 15, renal cell carcinoma in 9 and head and neck cancer in 9. The dose-escalation cohort was over 70% male with a mean age of about 60 years, ranging from roughly 23 to 80. Patients were allowed to have had prior anti-PD-1, anti-PD-L1 or anti-CTLA-4 therapy, and 40% of the dose-escalation patients had previously received checkpoint inhibitors. Partial responses were achieved by three dose-escalation patients, of whom one had hepatocellular carcinoma and two had cutaneous melanoma. The purpose of peripheral TCRbeta sequencing was to test whether ivuxolimab changed TCR sequence diversity and led to clonal T-cell expansion. The paper reports the monotherapy dose-escalation portion (N of about 54 patients) of the phase I ivuxolimab trial. Broader findings and caveats from the paper: At doses from 0.1 to 3.0 mg/kg, clonal expansion was seen in both CD4+ and CD8+ blood T cells between baseline and week 6. The antigen specificity of the peripheral T cells that underwent clonal expansion was not determined. Low levels of normalized T-cell clonal expansion were also seen in some nonresponding patients. After ivuxolimab, expanded clones were on average more numerous among CD8+ T cells than among CD4+ T cells. In the 0.1-3.0 mg/kg groups, partial responders had among the lowest normalized peripheral clonal expansion, particularly in CD8+ T cells.

Remarks on this clone: This receptor's antigen is unknown. It has no much larger one-base neighbor in the sample; base qualities were not kept.

Genomic DNA was extracted from sorted cells for sequencing of the TCRbeta CDR3 region. TCRbeta CDR3 regions were sequenced using the immunoSEQ Assay. The table was pulled from immuneACCESS by TCRdb, which kept in-frame rearrangements only. Such tables lose some clones; where checked, under half of the loss comes from unresolved V genes, and the rest has no known cause. Present in this sample are about 73,000 clones, around 90% of which were seen just once. The ten largest clones add up to roughly 0.51% of the sample. The junction shows trimming of 0 bases on V and 5 bases on J, and the gene matches do not reach 12 bases of it. Spanning cysteine to phenylalanine, the CDR3 consists of 17 amino acids. The sequence is cut down to CDR3 DNA, 51 bases in frame from base 1. CDR1 GTSNPN and CDR2 SVGIG were looked up in the germline V gene (reference sequence). The trial excluded patients who had a history of autoimmune disease or who were on systemic immunosuppression. Peripheral blood for TCR sequencing was drawn from every dose cohort at baseline, at cycle 4 day 1 and at cycle 7 day 1. The samples were taken from a phase I, first-in-human, multicenter, open-label dose-escalation trial of ivuxolimab. The trial enrolled adults with locally advanced or metastatic head and neck squamous cell, hepatocellular, melanoma or renal cell carcinoma. CD4+ and CD8+ T cells were sorted separately from peripheral blood before TCR sequencing.

The clonotype originates from an adult with an advanced solid tumor such as melanoma, head and neck, liver or kidney cancer. The chain couples TRBV30 to TRBJ2-5; 10 bases in between match TRBD2. Sequenced here: CD4+ or CD8+ T cells sorted from blood, sampled in a trial of the OX40 agonist ivuxolimab. The CDR3 loop reads CAWSVRLAGVGRETQYF. The DNA is as follows: TGTGCCTGGAGTGTCAGGCTAGCGGGAGTAGGGAGGGAGACCCAGTACTTC.